Listed below are T cell receptor beta chains from one sample, sequenced in a study of cytomegalovirus exposure and HLA in healthy donors. Generated by immunoSEQ multiplex PCR, the TCRdb table keeps only in-frame clones and is missing some. Of approximately 120,000 clones in the sample, about 89% are singletons; the top ten hold more than 1.5%. Specimen: PBMCs. The receptors here all came from a woman aged 18-29 years in good health and CMV-seronegative. The CDR3 runs from the conserved cysteine through the conserved F or W. A D gene is named only where the DNA matches it firmly. A clone size is listed for some rows: how often the clone was seen (once, few, many), or a class if it is expanded.

CDR3aa | CDR3nt | v_gene | abundance | d_gene | j_gene | len
CASSSNLEGRTNEKLFF | TGCGCCAGCAGCTCCAACCTCGAAGGGAGAACTAATGAAAAACTGTTTTTT | TRBV5-1 | . | . | TRBJ1-4 | 17
CSVVYRGRRAGEAFF | TGCAGCGTTGTTTACAGGGGGCGTCGGGCGGGTGAAGCTTTCTTT | TRBV29-1 | . | TRBD1 | TRBJ1-1 | 15
CASSDPGTSGYEQYF | TGTGCCAGCAGTGACCCCGGGACTAGCGGCTACGAGCAGTACTTC | TRBV2 | . | TRBD2 | TRBJ2-7 | 15
CASSFGSGTPYGYTF | TGTGCCAGCAGCTTTGGCAGCGGCACGCCGTATGGCTACACCTTC | TRBV7-9 | . | . | TRBJ1-2 | 15
CASSPLWAAASTDTQYF | TGTGCCAGCAGCCCTCTTTGGGCAGCTGCTAGCACAGATACGCAGTATTTT | TRBV5-6 | . | . | TRBJ2-3 | 17
CASSLSREEEKLFF | TGTGCCAGCAGCTTAAGTAGGGAGGAAGAAAAACTGTTTTTT | TRBV7-6 | . | . | TRBJ1-4 | 14
CASSALAGGYNEQFF | TGCGCCAGCAGTGCACTAGCGGGAGGCTACAATGAGCAGTTCTTC | TRBV10-2 | . | TRBD2 | TRBJ2-1 | 15
CASSIFWGGHGQPQHF | TGTGCCAGTAGTATCTTTTGGGGGGGCCACGGTCAGCCCCAGCATTTT | TRBV19 | . | . | TRBJ1-5 | 16
CASSPVRISSEVNYEQYF | TGTGCCAGCAGTCCGGTCCGAATTAGTAGCGAGGTTAACTACGAGCAGTACTTC | TRBV27 | . | . | TRBJ2-7 | 18
CASSFGGARGNTIYF | TGTGCCAGCAGTTTTGGGGGGGCGCGGGGAAACACCATATATTTT | TRBV28 | . | . | TRBJ1-3 | 15
CATSRGLAATNTGELFF | TGTGCCACCAGCAGAGGACTAGCGGCAACGAACACCGGGGAGCTGTTTTTT | TRBV15 | . | TRBD2 | TRBJ2-2 | 17
CSALGGARTDTQYF | TGCAGCGCCTTGGGTGGGGCACGCACAGATACGCAGTATTTT | TRBV29-1 | . | . | TRBJ2-3 | 14
CAIGGSDTGELFF | TGTGCCATCGGCGGGAGCGACACCGGGGAGCTGTTTTTT | TRBV10-3 | . | TRBD2 | TRBJ2-2 | 13
CATRLGQGTYEQYF | TGTGCCACGCGTCTAGGACAGGGGACCTACGAGCAGTACTTC | TRBV19 | few | TRBD1 | TRBJ2-7 | 14
CSVEGQGAGDSTDTQYF | TGCAGCGTTGAGGGACAGGGGGCGGGAGATTCCACAGATACGCAGTATTTT | TRBV29-1 | . | TRBD1 | TRBJ2-3 | 17
CATSRGDEQFF | TGTGCCACCAGCAGAGGCGATGAGCAGTTCTTC | TRBV15 | . | . | TRBJ2-1 | 11